This T cell receptor (beta chain) originates from a study of patients and donors after allogeneic stem cell transplantation. The CDR3 is 14 amino acids. CDR1 is SGHKS and CDR2 is YYEKEE in the germline V gene (reference sequence). Trimming cost V 3 bases and J 7 bases; bases outside gene matches: 4. TCRdb re-called the RT-PCR reads through MiXCR, storing one row per CDR3 protein. The table includes some 160,000 distinct CDR3 sequences, about 24% detected once. The gene calls are TRBV5-5 and TRBJ1-4; 9 nucleotides align to TRBD1. The receptor comes from a human donor who was either an allogeneic HSCT recipient or a stem cell or donor lymphocyte infusion donor (not recorded which). It is not recorded whose cells these are; they may come from a transplant donor. Sequencing was done on a sample of blood, either unsorted or a sorted T cell fraction (not recorded which). The CDR3 bases are TGTGCCAGCAGCTACGGGACAGGGACTGAAAAACTGTTTTTT. Its protein product is CASSYGTGTEKLFF.